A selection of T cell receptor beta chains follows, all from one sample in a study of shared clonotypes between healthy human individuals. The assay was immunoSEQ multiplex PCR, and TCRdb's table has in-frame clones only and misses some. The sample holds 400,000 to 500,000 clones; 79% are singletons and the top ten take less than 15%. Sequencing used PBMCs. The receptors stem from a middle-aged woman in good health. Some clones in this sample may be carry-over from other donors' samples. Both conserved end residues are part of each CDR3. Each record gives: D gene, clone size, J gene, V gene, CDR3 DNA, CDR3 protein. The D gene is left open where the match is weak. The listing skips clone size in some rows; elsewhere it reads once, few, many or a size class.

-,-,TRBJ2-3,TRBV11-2,TGTGCCAGCAGCCGTGTCCGGGCTAGCATGGACCTTGATACGCAGTATTTT,CASSRVRASMDLDTQYF
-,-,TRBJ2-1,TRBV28,TGTGCCAGCATCCCAACAGGGTCGGGCTACAATGAGCAGTTCTTC,CASIPTGSGYNEQFF
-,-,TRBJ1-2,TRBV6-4,TGTGCCAGCAGCGTGGACAGCGGACATCCCTACACCTTC,CASSVDSGHPYTF
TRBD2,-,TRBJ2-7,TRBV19,TGTGCCAGTAGTGTCGGACTAGCGGGACGGGAGCAGTACTTC,CASSVGLAGREQYF
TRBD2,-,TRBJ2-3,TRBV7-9,TGTGCCAGCAGCCCTAGCGGGAGCGGGGGAGATACGCAGTATTTT,CASSPSGSGGDTQYF
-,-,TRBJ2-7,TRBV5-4,TGTGCCAGCAGCTTGGACGGGGGTTGGGCCTACGAGCAGTACTTC,CASSLDGGWAYEQYF
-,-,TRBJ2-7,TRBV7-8,TGTGCCAGCAGCTTTCGCGAAGGGATCTACGAGCAGTACTTC,CASSFREGIYEQYF
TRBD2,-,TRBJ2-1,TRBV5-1,TGCGCCAGCAGCATACGGACTAGGGTTGAGCAGTTCTTC,CASSIRTRVEQFF
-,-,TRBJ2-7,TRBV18,TGTGCCAGCTCACAAACAGGCAAAAACTCCTACGAGCAGTACTTC,CASSQTGKNSYEQYF
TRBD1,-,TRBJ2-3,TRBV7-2,TGTGCCAGCAGCGGGGACAGGGGCCGAAATACGCAGTATTTT,CASSGDRGRNTQYF
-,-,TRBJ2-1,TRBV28,TGTGCCAGCAGTCCCCGGGGGCAGGGCTCCTACAATGAGCAGTTCTTC,CASSPRGQGSYNEQFF
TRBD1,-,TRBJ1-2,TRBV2,TGTGCCAGCAGTGAGTTCCCCACAGAGACAGGGGTCTATGGCTACACCTTC,CASSEFPTETGVYGYTF
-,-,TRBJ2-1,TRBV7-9,TGTGCCAGCAGCTTATTTCGCGTTTGGCTAGCTCTATCCTACAATGAGCAGTTCTTC,CASSLFRVWLALSYNEQFF
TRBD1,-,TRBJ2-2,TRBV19,TGTGCCAGTAGTGGACAGGGGGTTTCGGTCACCGGGGAGCTGTTTTTT,CASSGQGVSVTGELFF
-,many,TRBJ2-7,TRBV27,TGTGCCAGCAGTTCCTACGAGCAGTACTTC,CASSSYEQYF
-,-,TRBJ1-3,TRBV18,TGTGCCAGCTCACCACAAGGGGGAAGAAACACCATATATTTT,CASSPQGGRNTIYF
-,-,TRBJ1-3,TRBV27,TGTGCCAGCGGGGCTCGGGGGGCGGGGGACACCATATATTTT,CASGARGAGDTIYF
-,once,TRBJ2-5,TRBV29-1,TGCAGCGTGGGGGGTGGCGAGACCCAGTACTTC,CSVGGGETQYF
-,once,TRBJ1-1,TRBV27,TGTGCCAGCAGTTTAGAGTCCGCGTACACTGAAGCTTTCTTT,CASSLESAYTEAFF
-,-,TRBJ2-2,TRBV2,TGTGCCAGCAGTGATACCCGGACGGCGAACACCGGGGAGCTGTTTTTT,CASSDTRTANTGELFF
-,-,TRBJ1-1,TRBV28,TGTGCCAGCAGTCTAATCTCGGGCAGAGAAGCTTTCTTT,CASSLISGREAFF
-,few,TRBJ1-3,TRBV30,TGTGCCTGGAGTGTACCATCGGGTGGAAACACCATATATTTT,CAWSVPSGGNTIYF
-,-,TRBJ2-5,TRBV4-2,TGTGCCAGCAGCTCGGGACGTGAGACCCAGTACTTC,CASSSGRETQYF
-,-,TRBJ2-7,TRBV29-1,TGCAGCGTTGAGGGGCCGCCCGACGAGCAGTACTTC,CSVEGPPDEQYF
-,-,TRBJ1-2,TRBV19,TGTGCCAGTAGTATCCCCATGGTTCCGACCACAACTAACTATGGCTACACCTTC,CASSIPMVPTTTNYGYTF
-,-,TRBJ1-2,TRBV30,TGTGCCTGGAGTCCCCGAAGCATAGGGGGCTACACCTTC,CAWSPRSIGGYTF
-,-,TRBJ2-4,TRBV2,TGTGCCAGCAGTGAGATCTTTGGGCAGGGGGGAGTCGTAAACATTCAGTACTTC,CASSEIFGQGGVVNIQYF
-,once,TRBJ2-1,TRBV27,TGTGCCAGCGGGAATCCTGATGAGCAGTTCTTC,CASGNPDEQFF
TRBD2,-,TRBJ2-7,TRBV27,TGTGCCAGCAGTGGGGGACTAGCGGGAGCCGAGCAGTACTTC,CASSGGLAGAEQYF
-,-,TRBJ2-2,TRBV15,TGTGCCACCAGCAGAGACCGGGTGGGGACCGGGGAGCTGTTTTTT,CATSRDRVGTGELFF
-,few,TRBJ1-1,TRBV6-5,TGTGCCAGCAGAAGACAAGCTAACACTGAAGCTTTCTTT,CASRRQANTEAFF
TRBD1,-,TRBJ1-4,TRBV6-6,TGTGCCAGCAGCAAGACAGGGACTAATGAAAAACTGTTTTTT,CASSKTGTNEKLFF
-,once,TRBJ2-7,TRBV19,TGTGCCAGTAGCCACGGACCGGTGGGCTACGAGCAGTACTTC,CASSHGPVGYEQYF
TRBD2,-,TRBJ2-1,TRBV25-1,TGTGCCAGCAGTGACCTAGCGGAGAGAGGGATCAGGGACAATGAGCAGTTCTTC,CASSDLAERGIRDNEQFF
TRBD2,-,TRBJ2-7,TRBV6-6,TGTGCCAGCAGTATACTAGCGGCCGCCTCCTACGAGCAGTACTTC,CASSILAAASYEQYF
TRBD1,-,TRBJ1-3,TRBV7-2,TGTGCCAGCAGCTTAATGGCCAGGGGGACAGGAAACACCATATATTTT,CASSLMARGTGNTIYF
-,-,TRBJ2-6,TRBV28,TGTGCCAGCAGTTCACCGACAGGGGCCAACGTCCTGACTTTC,CASSSPTGANVLTF
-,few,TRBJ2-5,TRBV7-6,TGTGCCAGCAGCTTATACGCCGGGACACCGGCCGAAGAGACCCAGTACTTC,CASSLYAGTPAEETQYF
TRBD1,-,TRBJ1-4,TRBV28,TGTGCCAGCAGTTTAGGGACAGGCTCTAATGAAAAACTGTTTTTT,CASSLGTGSNEKLFF
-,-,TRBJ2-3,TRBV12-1,TGTGCCAGCAACATTCCCGAGCTCGGCACAGATACGCAGTATTTT,CASNIPELGTDTQYF
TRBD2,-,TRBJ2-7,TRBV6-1,TGTGCCAGCAGTGACAGCGGGAGGGCCCATAACCCCTACGAGCAGTACTTC,CASSDSGRAHNPYEQYF
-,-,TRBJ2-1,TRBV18,TGTGCCAGCTCACCACCTAGCGGACGCTCCTACAATGAGCAGTTCTTC,CASSPPSGRSYNEQFF
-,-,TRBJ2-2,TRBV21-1,TGTGCCAGCAGCAATGGGACGGGGGTGAGCACCGGGGAGCTGTTTTTT,CASSNGTGVSTGELFF
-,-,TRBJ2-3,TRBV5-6,TGTGCCAGCAGGAGGTTAGCAGACATCACAGATACGCAGTATTTT,CASRRLADITDTQYF
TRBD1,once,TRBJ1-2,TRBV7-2,TGTGCCAGCAGCCCGAGATCGGGACAGGGGGCTTATGGCTACACCTTC,CASSPRSGQGAYGYTF
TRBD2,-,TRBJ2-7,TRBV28,TGTGCCAGCAGCTCCCCCGGGACTAGCGGGATCTACGAGCAGTACTTC,CASSSPGTSGIYEQYF
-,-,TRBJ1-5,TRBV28,TGTGCCAGCAGATGGGCTGGTCAGCCCCAGCATTTT,CASRWAGQPQHF
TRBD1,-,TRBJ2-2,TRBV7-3,TGTGCCAGCAGCCGGGACAGGGGAGCCGGGGAGCTGTTTTTT,CASSRDRGAGELFF
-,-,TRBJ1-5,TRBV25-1,TGTGCCAGCAAACACGGCAATCAGCCCCAGCATTTT,CASKHGNQPQHF
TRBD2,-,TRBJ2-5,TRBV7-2,TGTGCCAGCAGCCTTGGGACTAGCAGAAAAGAGACCCAGTACTTC,CASSLGTSRKETQYF
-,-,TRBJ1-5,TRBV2,TGTGCCAGCAGTGAAGCGGTAGATCAGCCCCAGCATTTT,CASSEAVDQPQHF